This T cell receptor (beta chain) was identified during a study of cytomegalovirus exposure and HLA in healthy donors. Germline-derived CDR1 and CDR2 are LGHNA and YNFKEQ. The CDR3 loop spans 16 amino acids. V gave up 4 bases and J gave up 0 bases, with 15 bases separating them. PCR primers comprised 60 Vbeta and 13 Jbeta primers. TCRdb keeps only in-frame clones here, not all; method: immunoSEQ multiplex PCR. Across about 79,000 clones, the top ten clones capture about 4.2% of the sample. Specimen: PBMCs. The chain combines TRBV4-2 with TRBJ1-1; D is perhaps TRBD1 (5 bases). The TCR was taken from a man aged 25-45 years in good health and CMV-seronegative. As DNA, the CDR3 is TGTGCCAGCAGCCTGGGGGAGGGACCCATGAACACTGAAGCTTTCTTT. This translates into CASSLGEGPMNTEAFF.